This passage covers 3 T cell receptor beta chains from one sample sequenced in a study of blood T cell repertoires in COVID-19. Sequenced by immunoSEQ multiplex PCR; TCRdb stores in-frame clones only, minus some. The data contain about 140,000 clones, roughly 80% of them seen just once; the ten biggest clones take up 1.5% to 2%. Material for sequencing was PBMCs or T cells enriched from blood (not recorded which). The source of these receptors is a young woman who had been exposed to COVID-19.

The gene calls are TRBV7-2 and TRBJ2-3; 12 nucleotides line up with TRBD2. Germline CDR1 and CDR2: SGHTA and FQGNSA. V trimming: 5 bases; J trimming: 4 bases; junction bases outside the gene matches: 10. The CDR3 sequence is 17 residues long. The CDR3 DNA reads TGTGCCAGCAGCCATCTACGACTAGCGGGAGTATCAGATACGCAGTATTTT. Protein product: CASSHLRLAGVSDTQYF.

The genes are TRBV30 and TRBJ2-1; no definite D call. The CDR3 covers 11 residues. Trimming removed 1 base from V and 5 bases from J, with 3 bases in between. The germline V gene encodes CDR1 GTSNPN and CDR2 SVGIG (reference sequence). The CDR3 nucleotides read TGTGCCTGGAGTGCAAACAATGAGCAGTTCTTC. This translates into CAWSANNEQFF.

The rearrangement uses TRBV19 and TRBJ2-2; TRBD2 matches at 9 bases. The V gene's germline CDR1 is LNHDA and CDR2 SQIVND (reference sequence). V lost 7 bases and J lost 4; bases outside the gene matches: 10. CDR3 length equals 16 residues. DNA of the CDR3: TGTGCCAGTACCCACCGACCTAGCGGGGTCACCGGGGAGCTGTTTTTT. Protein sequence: CASTHRPSGVTGELFF.